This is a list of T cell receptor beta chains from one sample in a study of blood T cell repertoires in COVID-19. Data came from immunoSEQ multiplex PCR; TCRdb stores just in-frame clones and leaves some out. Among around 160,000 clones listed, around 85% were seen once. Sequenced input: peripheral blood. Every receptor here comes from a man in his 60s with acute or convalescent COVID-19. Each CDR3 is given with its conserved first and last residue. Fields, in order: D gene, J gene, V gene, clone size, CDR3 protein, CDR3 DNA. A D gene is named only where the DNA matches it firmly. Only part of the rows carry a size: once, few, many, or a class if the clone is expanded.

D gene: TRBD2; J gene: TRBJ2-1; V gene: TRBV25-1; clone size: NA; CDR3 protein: CASSGRQGLAGVVNEQFF; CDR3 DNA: TGTGCCAGCAGTGGCCGACAGGGATTAGCGGGAGTAGTAAATGAGCAGTTCTTC
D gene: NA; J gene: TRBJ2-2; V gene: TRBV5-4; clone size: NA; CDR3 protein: CASHGGPNTGELFF; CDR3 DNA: TGTGCCAGCCACGGGGGACCGAACACCGGGGAGCTGTTTTTT
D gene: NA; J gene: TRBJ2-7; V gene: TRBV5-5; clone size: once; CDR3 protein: CASSRAGAESYEQYF; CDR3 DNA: TGTGCCAGCAGCCGCGCGGGGGCAGAGTCCTACGAGCAGTACTTC
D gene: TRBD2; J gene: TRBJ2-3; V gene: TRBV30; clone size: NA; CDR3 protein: CAWSRLAGGLTDTQYF; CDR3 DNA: TGTGCCTGGAGTCGACTAGCGGGAGGGCTGACAGATACGCAGTATTTT
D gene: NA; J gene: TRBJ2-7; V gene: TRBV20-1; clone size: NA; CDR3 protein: CSASNTQSYEQYF; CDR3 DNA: TGCAGTGCTAGTAACACCCAATCCTACGAGCAGTACTTC
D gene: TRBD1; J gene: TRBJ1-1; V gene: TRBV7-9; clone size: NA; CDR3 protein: CASSQTGGTEAFF; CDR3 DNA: TGTGCCAGCAGTCAGACAGGGGGCACTGAAGCTTTCTTT
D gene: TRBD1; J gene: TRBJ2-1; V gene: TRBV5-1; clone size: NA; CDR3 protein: CASSLLAGQGDNEQFF; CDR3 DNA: TGCGCCAGCAGCTTGCTTGCGGGACAGGGGGACAATGAGCAGTTCTTC
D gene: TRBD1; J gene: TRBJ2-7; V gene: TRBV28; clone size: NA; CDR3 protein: CASTLQGVSYEQYF; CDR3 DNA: TGTGCCAGCACCCTACAGGGGGTCTCCTACGAGCAGTACTTC
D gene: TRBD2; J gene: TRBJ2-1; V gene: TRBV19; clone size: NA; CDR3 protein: CASSMGTSGNNEQFF; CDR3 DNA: TGTGCCAGTAGTATGGGGACTAGCGGGAACAATGAGCAGTTCTTC
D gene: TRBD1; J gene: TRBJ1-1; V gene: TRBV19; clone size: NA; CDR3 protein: CASSSQGGTEAFF; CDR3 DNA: TGTGCCAGTAGTTCGCAGGGGGGCACTGAAGCTTTCTTT
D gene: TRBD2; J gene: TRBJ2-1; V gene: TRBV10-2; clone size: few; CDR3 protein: CASLGLAGDNEQFF; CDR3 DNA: TGCGCCAGCTTGGGCCTAGCGGGAGACAATGAGCAGTTCTTC
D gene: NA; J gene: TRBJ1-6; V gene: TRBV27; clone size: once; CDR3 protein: CASSLFTSSYNSPLHF; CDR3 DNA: TGTGCCAGCAGTTTATTCACTAGCTCCTATAATTCACCCCTCCACTTT
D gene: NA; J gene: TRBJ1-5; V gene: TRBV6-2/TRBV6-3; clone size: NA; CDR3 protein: CASSSTGYQPQHF; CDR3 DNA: TGTGCCAGCAGCTCTACAGGGTATCAGCCCCAGCATTTT
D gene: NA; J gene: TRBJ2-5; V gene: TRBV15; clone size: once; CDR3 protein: CATSREDQETQYF; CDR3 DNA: TGTGCCACTTCCAGGGAAGACCAAGAGACCCAGTACTTC
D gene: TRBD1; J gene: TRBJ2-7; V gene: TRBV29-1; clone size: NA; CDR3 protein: CSVSGQGEEQYF; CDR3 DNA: TGCAGCGTCTCCGGACAGGGAGAGGAGCAGTACTTC
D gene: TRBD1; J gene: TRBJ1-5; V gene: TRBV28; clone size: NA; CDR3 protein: CASSYTGEGNQPQHF; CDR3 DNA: TGTGCCAGCAGTTATACAGGGGAAGGGAATCAGCCCCAGCATTTT
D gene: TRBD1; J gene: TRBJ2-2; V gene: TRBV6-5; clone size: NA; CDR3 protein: CASSYHRGRHGELFF; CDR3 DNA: TGTGCCAGCAGTTACCACAGGGGACGACACGGGGAGCTGTTTTTT
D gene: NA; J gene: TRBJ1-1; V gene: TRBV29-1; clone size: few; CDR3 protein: CSVGGSGTEAFF; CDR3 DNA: TGCAGCGTTGGAGGGTCCGGGACTGAAGCTTTCTTT
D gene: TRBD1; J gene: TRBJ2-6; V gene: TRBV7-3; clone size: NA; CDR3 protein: CASSPRGQRVLSGANVLTF; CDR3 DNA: TGTGCCAGCAGCCCAAGGGGACAGCGAGTTCTCTCTGGGGCCAACGTCCTGACTTTC
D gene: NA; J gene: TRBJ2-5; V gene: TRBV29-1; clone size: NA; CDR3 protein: CSVAPGGETQYF; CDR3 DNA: TGCAGCGTTGCTCCGGGCGGGGAGACCCAGTACTTC
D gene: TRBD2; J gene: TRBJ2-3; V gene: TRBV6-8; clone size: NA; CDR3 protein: CASSTPGTSGTDTQYF; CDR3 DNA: TGTGCCAGCAGCACCCCGGGGACTAGCGGCACAGATACGCAGTATTTT
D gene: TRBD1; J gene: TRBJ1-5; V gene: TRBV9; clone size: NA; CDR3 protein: CASSASGGYQPQHF; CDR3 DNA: TGTGCCAGCAGCGCCTCAGGGGGCTACCAGCCCCAGCATTTT
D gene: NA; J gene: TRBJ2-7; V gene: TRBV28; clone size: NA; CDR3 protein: CASSSSTKTYEQYF; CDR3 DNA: TGTGCCAGCAGTTCCTCGACTAAAACCTACGAGCAGTACTTC
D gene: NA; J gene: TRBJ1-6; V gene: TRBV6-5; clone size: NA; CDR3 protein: CASSYSAGKDSPLHF; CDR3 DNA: TGTGCCAGCAGTTACTCAGCAGGGAAGGATTCACCCCTCCACTTT